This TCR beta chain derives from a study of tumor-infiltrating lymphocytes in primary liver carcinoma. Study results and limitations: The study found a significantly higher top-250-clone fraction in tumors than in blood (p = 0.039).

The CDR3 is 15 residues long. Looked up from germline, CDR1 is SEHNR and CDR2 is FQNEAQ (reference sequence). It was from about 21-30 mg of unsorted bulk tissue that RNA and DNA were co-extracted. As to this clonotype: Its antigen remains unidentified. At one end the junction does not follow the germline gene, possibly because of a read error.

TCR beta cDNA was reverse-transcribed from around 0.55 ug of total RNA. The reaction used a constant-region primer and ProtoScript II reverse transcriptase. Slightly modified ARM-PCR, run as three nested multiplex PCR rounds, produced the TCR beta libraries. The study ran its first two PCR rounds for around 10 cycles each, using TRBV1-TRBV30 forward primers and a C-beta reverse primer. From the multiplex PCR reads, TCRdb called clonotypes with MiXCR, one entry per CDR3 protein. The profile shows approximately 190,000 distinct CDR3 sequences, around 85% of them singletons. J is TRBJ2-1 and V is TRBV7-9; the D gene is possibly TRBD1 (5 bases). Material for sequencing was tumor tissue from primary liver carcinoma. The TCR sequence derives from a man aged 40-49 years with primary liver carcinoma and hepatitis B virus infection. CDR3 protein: CASSDSLSKDNGQFF. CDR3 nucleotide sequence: TGTGCCAGCAGTGACAGTTTATCCAAAGACAATGGGCAGTTCTTC.